The 29 T cell receptor beta chains below come from one sample, sequenced in a study of CD8+ T cells in alopecia areata. RNA extraction and reverse transcription yielded cDNA as sequencing template. Data came from immunoSEQ multiplex PCR; TCRdb stores just in-frame clones and leaves some out. The sample lists about 140,000 clones; 70% to 90% were seen once. Treatment in this sample: oral pan-JAK inhibitor, 5-10 mg twice daily. Sequences were derived from CD8+ T cells sorted from blood, sampled at week 4, from a patient treated with tofacitinib. These receptors all come from a human donor with alopecia areata.

This clone was recorded only once. V gene TRBV9 combines with J gene TRBJ2-7; D gene unclear. Germline-derived CDR1 and CDR2 are SGDLS and YYNGEE. Deletions cut 0 bases from V and 5 bases from J, with 15 bases between. The CDR3 runs to 15 residues. The CDR3 DNA reads as TGTGCCAGCAGCGTAGGAGTCCAGACGATAAACGAGCAGTACTTC. Its translation: CASSVGVQTINEQYF.

The chain uses TRBV6-5 and TRBJ2-1; D gene uncertain. The V end was cut by 4 bases, the J end by 5 bases, with 15 bases between. CDR3 size: 15 residues. Per germline, CDR1 MNHEY and CDR2 SVGAGI. The CDR3 here is CASSSDEAWDNEQFF. CDR3 sequence (DNA): TGTGCCAGCAGTTCGGACGAGGCCTGGGACAATGAGCAGTTCTTC.

The chain carries TRBV23-1 and TRBJ1-1; D remains unclear. TRBV23-1 is reported as an ORF; its role is uncertain. CDR3 length equals 15 residues. The V end was cut by 0 bases, the J end by 4 bases, with 12 bases between. The CDR3 sequence is CASSQSGGRCTEAFF. CDR3 DNA sequence: TGCGCCAGCAGTCAATCCGGAGGGAGGTGCACTGAAGCTTTCTTT.

There are a few counts of this clone. The chain has TRBV30 and TRBJ2-1; TRBD2 agrees at 8 bases. Trimming took 0 bases from V and 4 from J; bases not matched to a gene: 14. Germline-derived CDR1 and CDR2 are GTSNPN and SVGIG (reference sequence). The CDR3 is made up of 18 amino acids. CDR3 bases: TGTGCCTGGAGTGTACAACGACAAGCGGGAGACCAATACAATGAGCAGTTCTTC. It is translated as CAWSVQRQAGDQYNEQFF.

The chain recombines TRBV30 with TRBJ2-7; 11 bases agree with TRBD2. The CDR3 length is 15 residues. The germline CDR1 and CDR2 sequences are GTSNPN and SVGIG (reference sequence). Trimming cost V 0 bases and J 4 bases; bases outside gene matches: 5. The CDR3 here is CAWSVVGTSGYEQYF. CDR3 coding DNA: TGTGCCTGGAGTGTAGTTGGGACTAGCGGATACGAGCAGTACTTC. Complete variable domain (other parts from reference TRBV30 and TRBJ2-7): SQTIHQWPATLVQPVGSPLSLECTVEGTSNPNLYWYRQAAGRGLQLLFYSVGIGQISSEVPQNLSASRPQDRQFILSSKKLLLSDSGFYLCAWSVVGTSGYEQYFGPGTRLTVT.

This rearrangement joins TRBV4-1 to TRBJ1-5, with D possibly TRBD1 on 5 matching bases. Deletions cut 3 bases from V and 2 bases from J, with 11 bases between. This CDR3 comprises 15 residues. CDR1 is MGHRA and CDR2 is YSYEKL in the germline V gene. The DNA for the CDR3 is TGCGCCAGCAGCCAGGTCGGGACGGGCAATCAGCCCCAGCATTTT. Translated: CASSQVGTGNQPQHF.

This clone was seen a single time. V and J are TRBV21-1 and TRBJ2-3; the table gives TRBD2 as D, unverified against the DNA. TRBV21-1 is assigned pseudogene status. The CDR3 extends over 19 amino acids. CDR3 bases: TGTGCCAGCAGCAAAGTCCCCTTCAACGGGGGGCGAGTGGCAGATACGCAGTATTTT. The encoded protein is CASSKVPFNGGRVADTQYF.

This clone was detected a few times. The V and J genes are TRBV7-9 and TRBJ2-7, with D possibly TRBD1 on 5 matching bases. V lost 7 bases to trimming and J lost 2 bases, with 15 bases between them. This CDR3 has 14 residues. The germline CDR1 and CDR2 sequences are SEHNR and FQNEAQ (reference sequence). Written as DNA, the CDR3 is TGTGCCAGCACCGGAAGCCTAGGGGCCTACGAGCAGTACTTC. Translation gives CASTGSLGAYEQYF.

V gene TRBV9 combines with J gene TRBJ2-1; 10 nucleotides line up with TRBD1. Germline values: CDR1 SGDLS, CDR2 YYNGEE. Trimming at V came to 3 bases and at J to 8 bases, leaving 8 bases not matched to a gene. The CDR3 consists of 15 residues. CDR3 bases: TGTGCCAGCAGCGACCAGGGACAGGGGATGGATGAGCAGTTCTTC. Translating it yields CASSDQGQGMDEQFF.

V is TRBV27 and J is TRBJ2-7, with TRBD1 matching 7 bases. Germline V gene sequence: CDR1 MNHEY, CDR2 SMNVEV (reference sequence). The ends lost 5 bases at V and 5 bases at J; junction bases unmatched: 9. This CDR3 region has 14 residues. The CDR3 DNA reads as TGTGCCAGCAGTACAAGGACGGACAGGAACGAGCAGTACTTC. Its protein product is CASSTRTDRNEQYF.

The V and J genes are TRBV5-1 and TRBJ2-1, with 11 bases matching TRBD1. Germline V lookup: CDR1 SGHRS, CDR2 YFSETQ. The trim removed 7 bases at V and 6 bases at J, leaving 6 bases unmatched. The CDR3 is 14 amino acids. The CDR3 DNA is TGCGCCAGCGACAGGACAGGGGGCTTCAATGAGCAGTTCTTC. It translates to CASDRTGGFNEQFF. Drawing the rest from reference TRBV5-1 and TRBJ2-1, the complete variable domain is KAGVTQTPRYLIKTRGQQVTLSCSPISGHRSVSWYQQTPGQGLQFLFEYFSETQRNKGNFPGRFSGRQFSNSRSEMNVSTLELGDSALYLCASDRTGGFNEQFFGPGTRLTVL.

The CDR3 sequence: CASSFPGEETQYF. For the CDR3, the DNA is TGTGCCAGCAGCTTTCCGGGGGAAGAGACCCAGTACTTC. V gene TRBV7-9 combines with J gene TRBJ2-5; D may be TRBD2 (6 bases). The CDR3 length is 13 residues. The germline V and J ends were trimmed by 3 bases and 3 bases, with 8 bases remaining between them. Per the germline V gene, CDR1 is SEHNR and CDR2 is FQNEAQ (reference sequence).

This chain's CDR3 is CASSQGLYNEQFF. In DNA form, the CDR3 reads TGTGCCAGCAGTCAGGGCCTCTACAATGAGCAGTTCTTC. The V and J genes are TRBV7-2 and TRBJ2-1; the D gene is possibly TRBD1 (5 bases). The CDR3 extends over 13 amino acids. Germline V gene lookup returns CDR1 SGHTA and CDR2 FQGNSA. Trimming left V 6 bases short and J 3 bases short, with 9 bases between.

J is TRBJ1-2 and V is TRBV9; TRBD1 matches 8 bases. The junction had 12 bases not matched to a gene; V was cut back by 0 bases and J by 5 bases. Per the germline V gene, CDR1 is SGDLS and CDR2 is YYNGEE. This CDR3 has 17 amino acids. The chain's CDR3 is CASSVGLSGDRNYGYTF. The CDR3 DNA sequence: TGTGCCAGCAGCGTAGGTTTGTCGGGGGACAGGAATTATGGCTACACCTTC.

This clone is a singleton in its sample. The genes are TRBV29-1 and TRBJ2-6, with D unresolved. V lost 0 bases to trimming and J lost 1 base, with 7 bases between them. Germline V gene sequence: CDR1 SQVTM, CDR2 ANQGSEA. The CDR3 has 15 residues. The CDR3: CSVEDWGSGANVLTF. The CDR3 bases are TGCAGCGTTGAAGATTGGGGATCTGGGGCCAACGTCCTGACTTTC.

The chain recombines TRBV7-9 with TRBJ2-7; D call uncertain. Germline V lookup: CDR1 SEHNR, CDR2 FQNEAQ (reference sequence). CDR3 length: 14 residues. V shed 1 base and J shed 5 bases, with 12 bases lying between them. The CDR3 loop is CASSLDPDFDEQYF. Written as DNA, the CDR3 is TGTGCCAGCAGCTTAGATCCGGATTTCGACGAGCAGTACTTC.

This clone was counted between two and nine times. The chain carries TRBV29-1 and TRBJ2-1, with 7 bases fitting TRBD2. This CDR3 has 12 residues. The junction had 11 bases not matched to a gene; V was cut back by 4 bases and J by 14 bases. CDR1 is SQVTM and CDR2 is ANQGSEA in the germline V gene. CDR3 residues: CSVGAGREWEFF. The CDR3 bases are TGCAGCGTTGGCGCGGGGCGGGAGTGGGAGTTCTTC.

The V gene is TRBV29-1, the J gene TRBJ2-1; D is ambiguous. Germline V gene sequence: CDR1 SQVTM, CDR2 ANQGSEA. Trimming took off 3 bases at V and 0 bases at J, with 6 bases between the two ends. CDR3 length equals 13 residues. DNA for the CDR3: TGCAGCGTTGACGTACCCTCCTACAATGAGCAGTTCTTC. Translated, it gives CSVDVPSYNEQFF.

The CDR3 sequence is CASSLEADSYEQYF. The CDR3 bases are TGTGCCAGCAGCTTGGAGGCTGACTCCTACGAGCAGTACTTC. The gene calls are TRBV5-6 and TRBJ2-7; unclear D gene. Trimming cost V 0 bases and J 0 bases, with 7 bases left between them. The CDR3 covers 14 residues. CDR1 and CDR2 from the germline V gene are SGHDT and YYEEEE.

The chain recombines TRBV29-1 with TRBJ2-3; TRBD1 or TRBD2 may be the D gene (6 bases each). The V gene's germline CDR1 is SQVTM and CDR2 ANQGSEA. There are 13 residues in the CDR3. Trimming left V 3 bases short and J 5 bases short, with 12 bases between. CDR3 nucleotide sequence: TGCAGCGTTGATGGGGGGCGCGGAGATACGCAGTATTTT. Residues: CSVDGGRGDTQYF.

The genes are TRBV6-5 and TRBJ1-1; D gene ambiguous. Trimming removed 2 bases at V and 5 bases at J, with 9 bases between. CDR3 length equals 13 residues. The germline V gene encodes CDR1 MNHEY and CDR2 SVGAGI. The CDR3, as DNA: TGTGCCAGCAGTTACAGCCAGACGACTGAAGCTTTCTTT. Protein: CASSYSQTTEAFF.

In its sample, this clone was seen a few times. The chain links TRBV5-4 to TRBJ1-1; D perhaps matches TRBD1 (5 bases). CDR1 and CDR2 from the germline V gene are SGHNT and YYREEE (reference sequence). The CDR3 is 15 amino acids. V shed 3 bases and J shed 4 bases, with 16 bases lying between them. This chain's CDR3 is CASSSHMSQGTEAFF. The CDR3 nucleotides read TGTGCCAGCAGCTCCCACATGAGCCAGGGCACTGAAGCTTTCTTT.

The V gene is TRBV13, the J gene TRBJ2-7; TRBD2 agrees at 9 bases. The CDR3 has 14 amino acids. The germline CDR1 and CDR2 sequences are PRHDT and FYEKMQ (reference sequence). V dropped 3 bases and J dropped 2; count of bases not matched to a gene: 2. The CDR3 reads CASSFSGGTYEQYF. DNA of the CDR3: TGTGCCAGCAGCTTTAGCGGGGGCACCTACGAGCAGTACTTC.

Of note for this clone: This specimen includes other DNA sequences encoding the same CDR3. The rearrangement uses TRBV6-5 and TRBJ2-1; 10 nucleotides align to TRBD2. The CDR3 is 15 amino acids. Germline V CDR1 and CDR2: MNHEY, SVGAGI. Unmatched junction bases numbered 2, after V lost 6 bases and J lost 0 bases. CDR3 in amino acids: CASSPSGSSYNEQFF. CDR3 bases: TGTGCCAGCAGCCCTAGCGGGAGCTCCTACAATGAGCAGTTCTTC.

This clone was seen once. The V and J genes are TRBV30 and TRBJ2-4; D ambiguous. Trimming stripped 6 bases from V and 4 bases from J, with 13 bases between. CDR1 is GTSNPN and CDR2 is SVGIG in the germline V gene (reference sequence). The CDR3 has 13 residues. DNA for the CDR3: TGTGCCTGCAGGAGTGACACTAAAAACATTCAGTACTTC. This gives the protein CACRSDTKNIQYF.

The rearrangement joins TRBV5-4 to TRBJ2-3, with 8 bases that match TRBD1. This CDR3 comprises 17 residues. The germline gives CDR1 SGHNT, CDR2 YYREEE (reference sequence). The trim removed 0 bases at V and 2 bases at J, leaving 8 bases unmatched. The CDR3 DNA reads as TGTGCCAGCAGCTTGGATCAGGGGGCAGCGAACACAGATACGCAGTATTTT. It codes for CASSLDQGAANTDTQYF. Based on the CDR3 plus reference TRBV5-4 and TRBJ2-3, the full variable domain is ETGVTQSPTHLIKTRGQQVTLRCSSQSGHNTVSWYQQALGQGPQFIFQYYREEENGRGNFPPRFSGLQFPNYSSELNVNALELDDSALYLCASSLDQGAANTDTQYFGPGTRLTVL.

The chain couples TRBV30 to TRBJ1-1; a weak D match, TRBD1 (6 bases). Germline V lookup: CDR1 GTSNPN, CDR2 SVGIG (reference sequence). The CDR3 totals 15 residues. The V end lost 1 base, the J end lost 1 base, and 13 bases lay between the germline ends. CDR3 bases: TGTGCCTGGAGTGGTTTGGGGGCACCGAACACTGAAGCTTTCTTT. Its translation is CAWSGLGAPNTEAFF.

The count of this clone is one. The rearrangement uses TRBV29-1 and TRBJ2-1; 9 nucleotides line up with TRBD1. J was trimmed by 5 bases and V by 3 bases; bases with no gene match: 5. The CDR3 extends over 14 amino acids. CDR1 and CDR2 (germline): SQVTM, ANQGSEA. The CDR3 DNA reads TGCAGCGTTGAGGGACAGGGTATGGACAATGAGCAGTTCTTC. Translation: CSVEGQGMDNEQFF.

This clone was counted between two and nine times. The chain uses TRBV6-4 and TRBJ1-2; D remains ambiguous. The CDR3 runs 13 residues. V was pared by 6 bases and J by 0 bases, with 8 bases between. Germline CDR1 MRHNA, CDR2 SNTAGT. This chain's CDR3 is CASSIQPNYGYTF. The CDR3 bases are TGTGCCAGCAGCATTCAGCCTAACTATGGCTACACCTTC.